This T cell receptor beta chain was recovered during a study of T-cell reconstitution after alpha-beta-depleted transplantation in children (TCRdb year 2016). Study-level background: The study quantitatively tracked T-cell immune reconstitution after TCRalphabeta/CD19-depleted allogeneic hematopoietic cell transplantation in children using TCR repertoire profiling.

Receptor libraries were prepared by PCR. Sequencer: Illumina HiSeq 2500. TCR libraries were prepared with molecular barcoding, using unique molecular identifiers to normalize TCRbeta repertoire quantification. TCRdb redid the processing of the public reads, applying fastp at Q25 and MiXCR, and retained in-frame beta chains. Each record represents a unique CDR3 protein, reported with the most common genes and DNA among its rows. The sample records 380,000 or so distinct CDR3 sequences, more than 10% of which are singletons. Together, the top ten hold roughly 4.5% of the sample. This clonotype has more than one count but fewer than ten. Its binding antigen is unknown. No base qualities exist here, and no much larger clone lies one base off it. According to the germline V gene (reference sequence), CDR1 reads DFQATT and CDR2 reads SNEGSKA. The CDR3 sequence holds 12 residues, the cysteine and phenylalanine included. Only the CDR3 part of the read is kept: 36 bases, read in frame from the first base. The junction shows trimming of 4 bases on V and 5 bases on J, and the gene matches do not reach 1 base of it.

The TCR originated in a human donor who donated a stem cell graft to a child with Fanconi anemia. Sequences were derived from PBMCs, sampled from the stem cell graft. The receptor chain draws on TRBV20-1 and TRBJ2-5; 10 bases in the junction line up with TRBD1. For the CDR3, the sequence is CSAKDRGETQYF. The sequence in DNA is TGCAGTGCTAAGGACAGGGGGGAGACCCAGTACTTC.